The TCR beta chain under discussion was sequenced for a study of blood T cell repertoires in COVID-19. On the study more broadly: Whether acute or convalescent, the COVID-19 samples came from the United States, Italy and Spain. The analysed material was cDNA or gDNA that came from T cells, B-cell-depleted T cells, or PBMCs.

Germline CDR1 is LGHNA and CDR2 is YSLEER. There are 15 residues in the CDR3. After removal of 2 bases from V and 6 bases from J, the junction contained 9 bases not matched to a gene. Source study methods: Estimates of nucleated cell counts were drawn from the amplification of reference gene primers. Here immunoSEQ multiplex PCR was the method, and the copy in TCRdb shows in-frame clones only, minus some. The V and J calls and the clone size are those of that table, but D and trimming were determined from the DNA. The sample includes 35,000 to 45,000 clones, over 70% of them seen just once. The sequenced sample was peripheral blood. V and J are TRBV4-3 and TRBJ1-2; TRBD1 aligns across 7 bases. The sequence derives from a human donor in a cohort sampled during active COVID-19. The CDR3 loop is CASSQSRVTGDGYTF. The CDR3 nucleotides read TGCGCCAGCAGCCAATCTAGGGTTACAGGGGATGGCTACACCTTC.